The 4 T cell receptor beta chains below come from one sample, sequenced in a study of blood T cell repertoires in COVID-19. The assay was immunoSEQ multiplex PCR, and TCRdb's table has in-frame clones only and misses some. The sample lists tens of thousands of clones; 84% were seen once. Sequencing was performed on peripheral blood. Every receptor here comes from a man aged 35-49 years with acute or convalescent COVID-19.

The rearrangement joins TRBV27 to TRBJ2-3; D perhaps matches TRBD1 (5 bases). Germline V lookup: CDR1 MNHEY, CDR2 SMNVEV (reference sequence). V was pared by 8 bases and J by 4 bases, with 13 bases between. The CDR3 runs to 13 residues. The CDR3: CASGAGPADTQYF. CDR3 bases: TGTGCCAGCGGGGCAGGGCCTGCAGATACGCAGTATTTT.

This chain joins TRBV6-5 and TRBJ1-1; 8 nucleotides align to TRBD1. The germline gives CDR1 MNHEY, CDR2 SVGAGI. J was trimmed by 10 bases and V by 6 bases; bases with no gene match: 4. This CDR3 is built from 11 residues. This chain's CDR3 is CASRRQGRAFF. The CDR3 DNA reads as TGTGCCAGCAGGAGACAGGGGAGAGCTTTCTTT.

The chain employs TRBV19 and TRBJ1-5; the D is unclear. This CDR3 contains 14 residues. V gave up 6 bases and J gave up 0 bases, with 9 bases separating them. Germline V gives CDR1 LNHDA, CDR2 SQIVND (reference sequence). The CDR3 nucleotides read TGTGCCAGTAGGTCCCTATATAGCAATCAGCCCCAGCATTTT. Translation: CASRSLYSNQPQHF.

The count of this clone is one. The chain is built from TRBV9 and TRBJ2-1; 12 nucleotides match TRBD2. The germline gives CDR1 SGDLS, CDR2 YYNGEE. The J segment lost 4 bases and the V segment lost 2 bases, leaving 1 base of the junction unmatched. CDR3 length: 15 residues. The CDR3 region has the DNA TGTGCCAGCAGCGTCGGACTAGCGGGGTACAATGAGCAGTTCTTC. Encoded protein: CASSVGLAGYNEQFF.